The 26 T cell receptor beta chains given below trace back to one sample, sequenced in a study of early T cells in non-severe SARS-CoV-2 infection (dated by TCRdb to the early 2020s). The library came from 5' RACE. TCRdb records NextSeq 500 as the sequencer. TCRdb reworked the public reads: Q25 trimming with fastp, MiXCR clone assembly, productive beta chains retained. Here each entry gathers all rows of one CDR3 protein and keeps the most common genes and DNA. This sample gives approximately 81,000 distinct CDR3 sequences in total; 5% to 6.5% of them show up just once. The ten largest clones take up roughly 7.8% of the sample. The sample taken for sequencing was whole blood. Receptors were obtained from an adult who was a healthcare worker with PCR-confirmed SARS-CoV-2 infection or an uninfected control (not recorded which).

This clonotype has only a few counts. J is TRBJ1-6 and V is TRBV7-9; maybe TRBD1 (5 bases). The CDR3 loop spans 15 amino acids. CDR1 and CDR2 from the germline V gene are SEHNR and FQNEAQ (reference sequence). V lost 4 bases and J lost 9, with 16 bases in between. In nucleotides, the CDR3 is TGTGCCAGCAGCTCCCCGGGGGAGGGTGGTTCACCCCTCCACTTT. Translation gives CASSSPGEGGSPLHF.

In this sample, this clonotype turned up many times. The chain carries TRBV5-1 and TRBJ2-1, with 8 positions matching TRBD2. The CDR3 has 14 residues. The V gene end was trimmed by 3 bases and the J gene end by 8 bases; junction bases not matched to a gene: 7. Germline V lookup: CDR1 SGHRS, CDR2 YFSETQ. The CDR3 here is CASSWEAGVYEQFF. The CDR3, as DNA: TGCGCCAGCAGCTGGGAAGCGGGGGTATATGAGCAGTTCTTC. Together with reference TRBV5-1 and TRBJ2-1, the CDR3 gives the full variable domain: KAGVTQTPRYLIKTRGQQVTLSCSPISGHRSVSWYQQTPGQGLQFLFEYFSETQRNKGNFPGRFSGRQFSNSRSEMNVSTLELGDSALYLCASSWEAGVYEQFFGPGTRLTVL.

This clonotype was counted between two and nine times. The chain couples TRBV12-3 or TRBV12-4 to TRBJ2-5; 8 bases fit TRBD1. The CDR3 is 14 residues long. The J segment lost 1 base and the V segment lost 5 bases, leaving 3 bases of the junction unmatched. The CDR3 DNA reads as TGTGCCAGCAGTCCAGGACAGGGCCAAGAGACCCAGTACTTC. It translates to CASSPGQGQETQYF.

V and J are TRBV14 and TRBJ2-1; 11 bases line up with TRBD2. Germline-derived CDR1 and CDR2 are SGHDN and FVKESK. Trimming cost V 4 bases and J 6 bases; bases outside gene matches: 2. CDR3 length: 14 amino acids. In DNA form, the CDR3 reads TGTGCCAGCAGCCGCGGACTAGCGGGCAATGAGCAGTTCTTC. This gives the protein CASSRGLAGNEQFF.

This clonotype has more than one count but fewer than ten. CDR3 protein: CAWSVGGGTDTQYF. The CDR3 DNA reads as TGTGCCTGGAGTGTAGGCGGGGGCACAGATACGCAGTATTTT. The gene calls are TRBV30 and TRBJ2-3; a possible D gene is TRBD2 (6 bases). This CDR3 region has 14 residues. V lost 0 bases to trimming and J lost 1 base, with 8 bases between them. Germline V gene sequence: CDR1 GTSNPN, CDR2 SVGIG (reference sequence).

The gene calls are TRBV11-2 and TRBJ2-1; tentatively, D is TRBD1 (5 bases). CDR1 SGHAT and CDR2 FQNNGV come from the germline V gene. The ends were cut back, 4 bases at V and 5 bases at J, with 9 bases in the middle. CDR3 length: 13 residues. DNA of the CDR3: TGTGCCAGCAGCTCACAACAGGACAATGAGCAGTTCTTC. This encodes CASSSQQDNEQFF.

In this sample, this clonotype turned up a few times. This chain connects TRBV5-5 to TRBJ2-7, with 8 bases matching TRBD1. The germline gives CDR1 SGHKS, CDR2 YYEKEE (reference sequence). The CDR3 length is 12 residues. Trimming cost V 2 bases and J 6 bases; bases outside gene matches: 1. CDR3 nucleotides: TGTGCCAGCAGCTTTGACAGGGGCGAGCAGTACTTC. Amino acid sequence: CASSFDRGEQYF.

The rearrangement links TRBV20-1 to TRBJ1-1; D gene unclear. Between the trimmed V and J ends, which lost 6 bases and 5 bases, there was a span of 19 bases. Germline loops: CDR1 DFQATT, CDR2 SNEGSKA (reference sequence). The CDR3 loop spans 14 amino acids. CDR3 nucleotides: TGCAGTGCACAGAGGTGGACGGGAGCAACTGAAGCTTTCTTT. Its translation: CSAQRWTGATEAFF.

This clonotype showed up just a few times. This chain links TRBV28 with TRBJ2-3, with D maybe TRBD2 (5 bases). The germline V gene encodes CDR1 MDHEN and CDR2 SYDVKM. Trimming left V 8 bases short and J 6 bases short, with 9 bases between. The CDR3 sequence is 11 residues long. The CDR3 coding sequence is TGTGCCAGCGCGGGTCGGGATACGCAGTATTTT. This encodes CASAGRDTQYF.

V gene TRBV20-1 combines with J gene TRBJ1-5; TRBD1 agrees at 7 bases. CDR1 and CDR2 from the germline V gene are DFQATT and SNEGSKA (reference sequence). The CDR3 loop spans 15 amino acids. V lost 4 bases and J lost 0; bases outside the gene matches: 6. The DNA of the CDR3 is TGCAGTGCTACGACAGGGTCCTATAGCAATCAGCCCCAGCATTTT. Translation gives CSATTGSYSNQPQHF.

This clonotype was counted a few times. V gene TRBV11-2 combines with J gene TRBJ2-1; possibly TRBD1 for D (6 bases). Trimming pared 5 bases from V and 6 bases from J, leaving 17 bases between. This CDR3 has 15 amino acids. Per germline, CDR1 SGHAT and CDR2 FQNNGV. The CDR3 region is CASSLTQTGSNEQFF. DNA of the CDR3: TGTGCCAGCAGCCTCACACAGACAGGTTCCAATGAGCAGTTCTTC.

This clonotype was seen only a few times. This chain joins TRBV2 and TRBJ2-3, with D possibly TRBD2 on 5 matching bases. V was trimmed by 4 bases and J by 4 bases, leaving 6 bases between them. CDR3 length: 12 amino acids. From germline, CDR1 is SNHLY and CDR2 FYNNEI. In nucleotides, the CDR3 is TGTGCCAGCAGTGGAGGGTCAGATACGCAGTATTTT. It codes for CASSGGSDTQYF. Combining the CDR3 with reference TRBV2 and TRBJ2-3 gives the whole variable domain EPEVTQTPSHQVTQMGQEVILRCVPISNHLYFYWYRQILGQKVEFLVSFYNNEISEKSEIFDDQFSVERPDGSNFTLKIRSTKLEDSAMYFCASSGGSDTQYFGPGTRLTVL.

This clonotype appeared many times. The J gene is TRBJ1-4, the V gene TRBV5-6; 9 bases match TRBD1. Germline CDR1 is SGHDT and CDR2 is YYEEEE. After removal of 1 base from V and 7 bases from J, the junction contained 8 bases not matched to a gene. The CDR3 runs 16 residues. In nucleotides, the CDR3 is TGTGCCAGCAGCTTGTTGCAGACAGGGGGAGGTGAAAAACTGTTTTTT. Translating gives CASSLLQTGGGEKLFF.

V usage is TRBV7-2 and J usage is TRBJ2-5; D gene uncertain. Trimming took 4 bases from V and 0 from J, leaving 9 bases between them. CDR3 size: 14 residues. Germline loops: CDR1 SGHTA, CDR2 FQGNSA. The DNA of the CDR3 is TGTGCCAGCAGCTCAGACGTGTACCAAGAGACCCAGTACTTC. This encodes CASSSDVYQETQYF.

V and J are TRBV11-2 and TRBJ2-5, with D perhaps TRBD1 or TRBD2 (5 bases each). With 5 bases removed from V and 5 bases from J, the gap between germline ends came to 15 bases. From germline, CDR1 is SGHAT and CDR2 FQNNGV. The CDR3 loop spans 14 amino acids. CDR3 nucleotides: TGTGCCAGCAGCCCGGGACCGAGCCGGGAGACCCAGTACTTC. Its protein is CASSPGPSRETQYF.

This sequence joins TRBV6-2 or TRBV6-3 and TRBJ2-3; D ambiguous. With 4 bases removed from V and 0 bases from J, the gap between germline ends came to 11 bases. The CDR3 totals 15 residues. Germline values: CDR1 MNHEY, CDR2 SVGEGT. The CDR3 DNA is TGTGCCAGCAGTTTTTACGACGATAGCACAGATACGCAGTATTTT. Translated, it gives CASSFYDDSTDTQYF.

This clonotype appeared a few times. J is TRBJ1-1 and V is TRBV6-6; D unclear. There are 11 residues in the CDR3. The V end lost 6 bases, the J end lost 3 bases, and 5 bases lay between the germline ends. The germline V gene has CDR1 MNHNY and CDR2 SVGAGI (reference sequence). The CDR3 DNA reads as TGTGCCAGCAGCGCAGACACTGAAGCTTTCTTT. Translation: CASSADTEAFF.

J is TRBJ1-5 and V is TRBV7-2; TRBD1 matches 10 bases. V dropped 5 bases and J dropped 5; count of bases not matched to a gene: 6. Germline-derived CDR1 and CDR2 are SGHTA and FQGNSA. The CDR3 spans 15 residues. The chain's CDR3 is CASSPGQGVYQPQHF. For the CDR3, the DNA is TGTGCCAGCAGCCCCGGACAGGGGGTTTATCAGCCCCAGCATTTT.

This clonotype was seen only a few times. The V call is TRBV20-1, the J call TRBJ2-7; TRBD2 agrees at 9 bases. Germline loops: CDR1 DFQATT, CDR2 SNEGSKA (reference sequence). The V and J ends lost 5 bases and 6 bases, in that order; junction bases with no gene match: 17. This CDR3 region has 16 residues. The CDR3 protein is CSAGVTPGTSKGEQYF. CDR3 in DNA: TGCAGTGCTGGGGTGACGCCCGGGACTAGCAAGGGCGAGCAGTACTTC.

V and J are TRBV4-2 and TRBJ2-7; a possible D gene is TRBD2 (6 bases). Germline lookup yields CDR1 LGHNA and CDR2 YNFKEQ. V was cut by 1 base and J by 0 bases, with 10 bases left in between. The CDR3 spans 15 residues. The CDR3 protein is CASSQATSNSYEQYF. In nucleotides, the CDR3 is TGTGCCAGCAGCCAAGCGACTAGTAACTCCTACGAGCAGTACTTC.

The chain has TRBV20-1 and TRBJ2-1; D might be TRBD2 (5 bases). Germline V gene data show CDR1 as DFQATT and CDR2 as SNEGSKA (reference sequence). This CDR3 spans 17 amino acids. The V gene lost 1 base and the J gene lost 0 bases, with 16 bases spanning the gap. CDR3 nucleotides: TGCAGTGCTAGAGTGATAGGCGGGCGCAACTCCTACAATGAGCAGTTCTTC. Its protein is CSARVIGGRNSYNEQFF.

This clonotype was seen at least ten times. The chain recombines TRBV7-2 with TRBJ2-3; 13 bases fit TRBD2. The CDR3 totals 15 residues. The J segment lost 6 bases and the V segment lost 5 bases, leaving 5 bases of the junction unmatched. Germline CDR1 and CDR2: SGHTA and FQGNSA. The chain's CDR3 is CASSPLAGGPDTQYF. The CDR3 nucleotides are TGTGCCAGCAGCCCACTAGCGGGGGGGCCCGATACGCAGTATTTT.

This clonotype was counted only a few times. The J gene is TRBJ2-5, the V gene TRBV6-6; tentatively, D is TRBD2 (6 bases). V was pared by 6 bases and J by 5 bases, with 16 bases between. Germline V lookup: CDR1 MNHNY, CDR2 SVGAGI (reference sequence). This CDR3 region has 14 residues. CDR3 nucleotides: TGTGCCAGCAGAACGACCTACAGCGGGGAGACCCAGTACTTC. Its protein product is CASRTTYSGETQYF.

This clonotype was seen only a few times. The chain carries TRBV20-1 and TRBJ2-7; 8 bases align to TRBD2. After removal of 3 bases from V and 2 bases from J, the junction contained 6 bases not matched to a gene. Germline V gene data show CDR1 as DFQATT and CDR2 as SNEGSKA (reference sequence). The CDR3 loop spans 14 amino acids. CDR3 region: CSASLPGGTYEQYF. DNA for the CDR3: TGCAGTGCTAGTTTGCCGGGAGGGACCTACGAGCAGTACTTC.

The V and J genes are TRBV5-3 and TRBJ2-3; the match to TRBD2 covers 7 bases. TRBV5-3 falls under the ORF class, with uncertain function. Trimming took 1 base from V and 1 from J; bases not matched to a gene: 30. The CDR3 spans 24 residues. This CDR3 is CARSLQPAGVLIMCHPGRTDTQYF. CDR3 sequence (DNA): TGTGCCAGAAGCTTGCAACCTGCGGGAGTCCTTATTATGTGCCATCCAGGCCGCACAGATACGCAGTATTTT.

There are a few counts of this clonotype. This rearrangement joins TRBV5-5 to TRBJ2-3; 10 bases map to TRBD1. The CDR3 contains 15 residues. Germline V gene data show CDR1 as SGHKS and CDR2 as YYEKEE (reference sequence). V was pared by 0 bases and J by 6 bases, with 4 bases of the junction left unmatched. CDR3 nucleotides: TGTGCCAGCAGCTTGGGACAGGGGGCCGGCGATACGCAGTATTTT. It codes for CASSLGQGAGDTQYF. The whole variable domain, remainder taken from reference TRBV5-5 and TRBJ2-3, is DAGVTQSPTHLIKTRGQQVTLRCSPISGHKSVSWYQQVLGQGPQFIFQYYEKEERGRGNFPDRFSARQFPNYSSELNVNALLLGDSALYLCASSLGQGAGDTQYFGPGTRLTVL.